Listed below are T cell receptor beta chains from one sample, sequenced in a study of T-cell memory formation after mild COVID-19. From the 5' RACE reads, TCRdb called clonotypes with MiXCR, one entry per CDR3 protein. The data show roughly 500,000 distinct CDR3 sequences, roughly 20% seen once. Sequences were obtained from PBMCs or a T cell subset sorted from them (not recorded which). These receptors were collected from an adult woman who had mild COVID-19 (a few samples of this study predate the infection). Cell type and time point are not known. The CDR3 runs from the conserved cysteine through the conserved F or W. The order of the fields is D gene, J gene, clone size, V gene, CDR3 protein, CDR3 DNA. The D gene is left open where the match is weak. The listing skips clone size in some rows; elsewhere it reads once, few, many or a size class.

NA TRBJ2-1 NA TRBV6-1 CASSELGTWFF TGTGCCAGCAGTGAACTCGGGACGTGGTTCTTC
TRBD1 TRBJ2-3 NA TRBV5-1 CASRDGTGADTQYF TGCGCCAGCAGGGACGGGACAGGGGCAGATACGCAGTATTTT
NA TRBJ2-1 few TRBV7-9 CASSLSSTPYNEQFF TGTGCCAGCAGCTTAAGTAGCACCCCATACAATGAGCAGTTCTTC
TRBD1 TRBJ2-7 many TRBV4-1 CASSRGGDRGSYEQYF TGCGCCAGCAGCCGAGGGGGGGACAGGGGCTCCTACGAGCAGTACTTC
TRBD1 TRBJ2-1 few TRBV30 CAWSAGQSSYNEQFF TGTGCCTGGAGTGCGGGACAGTCCTCCTACAATGAGCAGTTCTTC
TRBD1 TRBJ2-5 NA TRBV12-3/TRBV12-4 CASSPGDRGHQETQYF TGTGCCAGCAGTCCCGGGGACAGGGGGCATCAAGAGACCCAGTACTTC
NA TRBJ2-5 few TRBV7-9 CASNLGATETQYF TGTGCCAGCAACTTGGGAGCGACGGAGACCCAGTACTTC
NA TRBJ2-7 many TRBV19 CASSPGLSYEQYF TGTGCCAGTAGTCCAGGGTTGTCCTACGAGCAGTACTTC
TRBD2 TRBJ2-1 few TRBV24-1 CATSDRTSGRDYNEQFF TGTGCCACCAGTGATCGGACTAGCGGGAGGGATTACAATGAGCAGTTCTTC
TRBD2 TRBJ2-1 few TRBV10-3 CAISASGRSRGEQFF TGTGCCATCTCTGCTAGCGGGAGGTCCCGCGGTGAGCAGTTCTTC
NA TRBJ1-1 NA TRBV25-1 CASSESRGPGEAFF TGTGCCAGCAGTGAATCCAGGGGCCCAGGTGAAGCTTTCTTT
NA TRBJ2-5 NA TRBV20-1 CSAGQETQYF TGCAGTGCTGGTCAAGAGACCCAGTACTTC
NA TRBJ2-7 NA TRBV10-3 CAISESRNEQYF TGTGCCATCAGTGAGTCAAGGAACGAGCAGTACTTC